This note documents a single T cell receptor beta chain sequence. Its cognate antigen is unknown. Sequenced by immunoSEQ multiplex PCR; TCRdb stores in-frame clones only, minus some. The table lists 13,000 to 15,000 clones, about nine tenths of them singletons. Germline loops: CDR1 MDHEN, CDR2 SYDVKM. Trimming stripped 0 bases from V and 5 bases from J, with 10 bases between. The CDR3 runs to 15 residues. The data are from a study of T cells in localized non-small cell lung cancer. The study's findings and limits: With higher T cell density in blood came longer overall survival. Adjacent lung tissue had a median roughly 52 of the top 100 clones found in the tumor. Only one tumor region was sequenced, so heterogeneity remains possible.

This clonotype originated in a man aged 40-75 years with stage III lung adenocarcinoma. The sequencing here drew on peripheral blood mononuclear cells, taken before any cancer treatment. This chain uses TRBV28 with TRBJ2-2, with a tentative D call TRBD1 (6 bases). This CDR3 is CASSLWDSGTGELFF. The DNA of the CDR3 is TGTGCCAGCAGTTTATGGGACAGTGGAACCGGGGAGCTGTTTTTT.